This entry concerns a single TCR beta chain. Antigen specificity is unknown. The sample belongs to a study of T cells in tumors after PD-1 blockade. Overall study context: Treatment was either pembrolizumab 200 mg every 3 weeks or cemiplimab 350 mg every 2 weeks.

Libraries were prepared by immunoSEQ multiplex PCR; TCRdb keeps only in-frame clonotypes and omits some of them. The sample holds approximately 47,000 clones, 79% seen once. General study points: Some novel exhausted tumor clones appeared in pre-treatment blood, suggesting peripheral recruitment.

This TCR came from a human donor with advanced basal cell or squamous cell carcinoma (not recorded which). The sequencing here drew on PBMCs, taken before anti-PD-1 therapy.

CDR3 region: CASSIVTGEQFF. For the CDR3, the DNA is TGTGCCAGCAGTATAGTTACCGGTGAGCAGTTCTTC. J is TRBJ2-1 and V is TRBV6-6; D is ambiguous. The CDR3 contains 12 residues. CDR1 MNHNY and CDR2 SVGAGI come from the germline V gene (reference sequence). V dropped 5 bases and J dropped 9 bases, with 11 bases sitting between them.